These T cell receptor beta chains were read from a single sample in a study of T-cell memory formation after mild COVID-19. Via MiXCR, TCRdb re-called the 5' RACE reads, giving one row per CDR3 protein. This table has about 110,000 distinct CDR3 sequences, around 11% appearing once. Specimen: PBMCs or a T cell subset sorted from them (not recorded which). All receptors come from an adult woman who had mild COVID-19 (a few samples of this study predate the infection). Cell type and time point are not known. Each CDR3 is given with its conserved first and last residue. The D gene is left open where the match is weak. Not every row has a clone size; where given, it reads once, few, many or a size class.

d_call j_call clone_size v_call cdr3_nt cdr3_aa
TRBD2 TRBJ2-1 - TRBV9 TGTGCCAGCAGCGCGACTAGCGGGAATGAGCAGTTCTTC CASSATSGNEQFF
- TRBJ2-1 few TRBV20-1 TGCAGTGCGCCGATCGGGATGGAGCAGTTCTTC CSAPIGMEQFF
TRBD2 TRBJ2-5 - TRBV27 TGTGCCAGCAGTCACTCATGGGGGGGGGAGACCCAGTACTTC CASSHSWGGETQYF
TRBD1 TRBJ1-1 - TRBV27 TGTGCCAGCAGTTTGACAGGGGAGAACACTGAAGCTTTCTTT CASSLTGENTEAFF
TRBD1 TRBJ2-7 few TRBV7-9 TGTGCCAGCAGCTCAGGACAGGGGGGGTACGAGCAGTACTTC CASSSGQGGYEQYF
- TRBJ2-7 many TRBV20-1 TGCAGTGCTAGAGAGTTCGTTTCGGGGAGCTCCTACGAGCAGTACTTC CSAREFVSGSSYEQYF
- TRBJ2-7 - TRBV19 TGTGCCAGTAGTACGGGACTCCTGGCGTACGAGCAGTACTTC CASSTGLLAYEQYF
- TRBJ1-1 - TRBV2 TGTGCCAGCAGTGAACCGGAGACAGGTGGAAATGAAGCTTTCTTT CASSEPETGGNEAFF
TRBD1 TRBJ2-3 once TRBV12-3/TRBV12-4 TGTGCCAGCACTCGATCCGGGACAGGGAGCACAGATACGCAGTATTTT CASTRSGTGSTDTQYF
- TRBJ2-7 many TRBV12-3/TRBV12-4 TGTGCCAGCAGTTTCGAGCCATACTACGAGCAGTACTTC CASSFEPYYEQYF
- TRBJ1-1 - TRBV6-6 TGTGCCAGCAGTTACTCGCTAGTCGGTTTCGGTGAAGCTTTCTTT CASSYSLVGFGEAFF
TRBD2 TRBJ2-7 - TRBV9 TGTGCCAGCAGCGTTGCTAGCGGTACCTACGAGCAGTACTTC CASSVASGTYEQYF
- TRBJ2-3 - TRBV5-1 TGCGCCAGCACCGGATCCGGTTGGGGAGATACGCAGTATTTT CASTGSGWGDTQYF
TRBD1 TRBJ1-5 few TRBV14 TGTGCCAGCAGCCAAGGGGTCCTCGGGACAGCCTATAGCAATCAGCCCCAGCATTTT CASSQGVLGTAYSNQPQHF
TRBD2 TRBJ2-1 few TRBV29-1 TGCAGCGTTGAAGAGAGCGGGGGGGCCGGTTTCCATGAGCAGTTCTTC CSVEESGGAGFHEQFF
TRBD2 TRBJ2-7 - TRBV29-1 TGCAGCGTTGTGTTAGCGGGTTTCTACGAGCAGTACTTC CSVVLAGFYEQYF
- TRBJ1-1 few TRBV4-2 TGTGCCAGCAGCCAGCTGACAGGCTTCAACACTGAAGCTTTCTTT CASSQLTGFNTEAFF
- TRBJ2-1 few TRBV20-1 TGCAGTGCTAGAGAGGGTGGGGAGCAGTTCTTC CSAREGGEQFF
- TRBJ2-1 - TRBV5-6 TGTGCCAGCAGCCCCGGAGGAGGATACAATGAGCAGTTCTTC CASSPGGGYNEQFF
- TRBJ2-2 - TRBV2 TGTGCCAGCGCCCGGGGTGGGGAGCTGTTTTTT CASARGGELFF
TRBD1 TRBJ2-2 few TRBV4-3 TGCGCCAGCAGCCCTGGGACAGGCCGCACCGGGGAGCTGTTTTTT CASSPGTGRTGELFF
TRBD2 TRBJ2-3 - TRBV2 TGTGCCAGCAGCAAAGAAGCGGGAGTGGCGACAGATACGCAGTATTTT CASSKEAGVATDTQYF
- TRBJ1-1 many TRBV7-9 TGTGCCAGCAGCCTTTCGGACACTGAAGCTTTCTTT CASSLSDTEAFF
TRBD2 TRBJ2-2 - TRBV28 TGTGCCAGCAGCCCTAGGACTAGCGGGAGACCCGGGGAGCTGTTTTTT CASSPRTSGRPGELFF
TRBD1 TRBJ1-1 many TRBV20-1 TGCAGTGCTAGGACGATGGGACAGGGGACGACTGAAGCTTTCTTT CSARTMGQGTTEAFF
- TRBJ2-1 - TRBV10-3 TGTGCCATCACCTCCGGCGCCCACAATGAGCAGTTCTTC CAITSGAHNEQFF
TRBD2 TRBJ2-7 - TRBV7-9 TGTGCCAGCAGCTTCTCCCAGCGGGAGGTGACCTACGAGCAGTACTTC CASSFSQREVTYEQYF
TRBD2 TRBJ2-3 few TRBV2 TGTGCCAGCTCTGGGGGACGGGAGGGCACAGATACGCAGTATTTT CASSGGREGTDTQYF